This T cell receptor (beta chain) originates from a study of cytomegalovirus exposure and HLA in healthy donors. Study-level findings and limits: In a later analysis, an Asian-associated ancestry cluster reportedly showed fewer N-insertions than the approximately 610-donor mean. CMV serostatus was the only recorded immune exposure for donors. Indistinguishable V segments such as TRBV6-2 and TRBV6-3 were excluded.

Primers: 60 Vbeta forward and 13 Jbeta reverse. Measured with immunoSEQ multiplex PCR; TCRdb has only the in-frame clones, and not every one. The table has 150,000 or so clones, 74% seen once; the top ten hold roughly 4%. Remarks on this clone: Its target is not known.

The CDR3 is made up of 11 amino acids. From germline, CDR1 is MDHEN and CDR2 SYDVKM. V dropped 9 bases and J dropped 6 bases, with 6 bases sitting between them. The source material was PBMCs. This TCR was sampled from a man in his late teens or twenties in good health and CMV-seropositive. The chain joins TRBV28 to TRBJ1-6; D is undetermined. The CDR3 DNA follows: TGTGCCAGTTCAGTTAATTCACCCCTCCACTTT. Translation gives CASSVNSPLHF.